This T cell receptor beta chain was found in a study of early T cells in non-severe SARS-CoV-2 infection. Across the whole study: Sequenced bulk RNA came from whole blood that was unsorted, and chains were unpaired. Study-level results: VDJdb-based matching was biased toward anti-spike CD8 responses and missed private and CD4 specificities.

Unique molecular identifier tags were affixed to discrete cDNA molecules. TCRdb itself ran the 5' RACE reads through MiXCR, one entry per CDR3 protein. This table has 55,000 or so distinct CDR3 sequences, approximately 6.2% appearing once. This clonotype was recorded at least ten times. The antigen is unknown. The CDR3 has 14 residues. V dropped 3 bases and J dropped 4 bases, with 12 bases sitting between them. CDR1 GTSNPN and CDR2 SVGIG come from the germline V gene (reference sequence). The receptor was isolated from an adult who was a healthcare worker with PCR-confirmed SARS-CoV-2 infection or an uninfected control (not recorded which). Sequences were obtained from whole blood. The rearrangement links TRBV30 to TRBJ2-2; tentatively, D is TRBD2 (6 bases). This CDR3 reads CAWSPGLSTGELFF. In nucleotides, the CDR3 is TGTGCCTGGAGCCCGGGACTCAGCACCGGGGAGCTGTTTTTT.